Each of the 16 T cell receptor beta chains below was sequenced from the same sample in a study of T cells in Graves' hyperthyroidism and ophthalmopathy (dated by TCRdb to 2018 to 2020). The library was generated by multiplex PCR. The instrument given in TCRdb is Illumina HiSeq 2000. Amplification of TCR beta CDR3 regions was carried out from RNA transcripts. For the first round of RT-PCR on the TCR CDR3, the HTBI primer set was used together with the Qiagen OneStep RT-PCR kit. TCRdb trimmed the raw reads at Q25, called clones with MiXCR and kept productive beta chains. Rows are combined by CDR3 protein, so each entry shows the most common genes and DNA. The sample data list hundreds of thousands of distinct CDR3 sequences, and approximately 25% of these were observed just once. The top ten clones comprise about 11% of the sample. The specimen sequenced was blood. Source of these receptors: a woman in her thirties with Graves' ophthalmopathy.

The chain has TRBV6-1 and TRBJ1-1; 11 nucleotides line up with TRBD1. The CDR3 has 15 amino acids. Germline-derived CDR1 and CDR2 are MNHNS and SASEGT. Unmatched junction bases numbered 8, after V lost 5 bases and J lost 6 bases. CDR3 protein: CASSTKDRGRAEAFF. DNA for the CDR3: TGTGCCAGCAGTACGAAGGACAGGGGGCGGGCTGAAGCTTTCTTT.

There are many counts of this clonotype. The rearrangement joins TRBV6-5 to TRBJ1-2; perhaps TRBD1 as D (5 bases). This CDR3 comprises 16 residues. The V and J ends lost 0 bases and 4 bases respectively, with 15 bases between them. Per germline, CDR1 MNHEY and CDR2 SVGAGI. The CDR3 DNA reads TGTGCCAGCAGTTACTCCGGCGGGGGGGTAGGCTATGGCTACACCTTC. Translated: CASSYSGGGVGYGYTF.

This chain connects TRBV6-4 to TRBJ1-1; 7 bases fit TRBD1. The V gene's germline CDR1 is MRHNA and CDR2 SNTAGT. The CDR3 runs 13 residues. Unmatched junction bases numbered 6, after V lost 0 bases and J lost 11 bases. The CDR3 region has the DNA TGTGCCAGCAGTGACTCGTACAGGGGAGTTGCTTTCTTT. This encodes CASSDSYRGVAFF.

The chain uses TRBV6-5 and TRBJ2-5; the match to TRBD2 covers 8 bases. This CDR3 has 14 residues. J gave up 5 bases and V 2 bases, and 4 bases lay outside the gene matches. From germline, CDR1 is MNHEY and CDR2 SVGAGI. CDR3 loop: CASSYAGGWETQYF. The CDR3 bases are TGTGCCAGCAGTTACGCGGGGGGCTGGGAGACCCAGTACTTC.

This clonotype was detected many times. The chain recombines TRBV15 with TRBJ2-6; D ambiguous. This CDR3 is 17 amino acids long. V was clipped by 3 bases and J by 6 bases, with 18 bases between them. Germline V lookup: CDR1 LNHNV, CDR2 YYDKDF (reference sequence). The CDR3 reads CATSSLLQPSEANVLTF. Here the CDR3 DNA reads TGTGCCACCAGCAGCCTACTACAGCCGTCGGAGGCCAACGTCCTGACTTTC.

A remark on this clonotype: Being one base from a much bigger clone, this may be a read error. Without the conserved terminal phenylalanine or tryptophan, this CDR3 likely stems from a read error. The chain is built from TRBV12-5 and TRBJ2-2; D not certain. The CDR3 is made up of 13 amino acids. V shed 0 bases and J shed 6 bases, with 5 bases lying between them. Germline CDR1 reads LGHNT; CDR2 reads FRNRAP. CDR3 in amino acids: CASGLVGSGELFL. The DNA for the CDR3 is TGTGCTAGTGGTTTGGTCGGGTCCGGGGAGCTGTTTTTG.

This clonotype showed up many times. CDR3 in amino acids: CASRSLGDSSYSNQPQHF. The CDR3 nucleotides are TGTGCCAGCAGATCATTGGGGGACAGCTCCTATAGCAATCAGCCCCAGCATTTT. The chain joins TRBV6-4 to TRBJ1-5; 7 bases agree with TRBD1. This CDR3 has 18 residues. Germline lookup yields CDR1 MRHNA and CDR2 SNTAGT. The junction had 14 bases not matched to a gene; V was cut back by 6 bases and J by 0 bases.

This clonotype was detected ten times or more. The chain uses TRBV2 and TRBJ2-7; D remains ambiguous. The CDR3 spans 14 residues. The V gene's germline CDR1 is SNHLY and CDR2 FYNNEI. V lost 1 base to trimming and J lost 2 bases, with 9 bases between them. The CDR3 DNA sequence: TGTGCCAGCAGTGAAGATCTGCCAACCTACGAGCAGTACTTC. It specifies CASSEDLPTYEQYF. The full variable domain, completed using reference TRBV2 and TRBJ2-7, is EPEVTQTPSHQVTQMGQEVILRCVPISNHLYFYWYRQILGQKVEFLVSFYNNEISEKSEIFDDQFSVERPDGSNFTLKIRSTKLEDSAMYFCASSEDLPTYEQYFGPGTRLTVT.

Comments on this clonotype: One base away lies a much larger clone, so this may be a sequencing read error. The chain joins TRBV19 to TRBJ1-1; no clear D. Trimming stripped 0 bases from V and 1 base from J, with 6 bases between. From germline, CDR1 is LNHDA and CDR2 SQIVND (reference sequence). The CDR3 totals 14 residues. In DNA, the CDR3 is TGTGCCAGTAGTATAGATTGGGAGAACACTGAAGCTTTCTTT. The encoded protein is CASSIDWENTEAFF.

This clonotype was observed many times. The chain couples TRBV2 to TRBJ2-7, with 7 bases lining up with TRBD2. Trimming cost V 7 bases and J 0 bases; bases outside gene matches: 6. The length of the CDR3 is 14 residues. CDR1 is SNHLY, CDR2 FYNNEI, per germline. In nucleotides, the CDR3 is TGTGCCAGCAAAGGCGGGGGTAGCTCCTACGAGCAGTACTTC. Its protein is CASKGGGSSYEQYF.

This clonotype has a count of ten or more. The chain carries TRBV27 and TRBJ2-7; TRBD1 is a possible D gene (6 bases). The germline V gene encodes CDR1 MNHEY and CDR2 SMNVEV (reference sequence). The V gene lost 0 bases and the J gene lost 2 bases, with 23 bases spanning the gap. The CDR3 has 19 residues. CDR3 nucleotides: TGTGCCAGCAGTTTATCGTCAGGACAGTACAGGCCTGGGCCCTACGAGCAGTACTTC. This gives the protein CASSLSSGQYRPGPYEQYF.

J is TRBJ1-5 and V is TRBV7-2; tentatively, D is TRBD1 (5 bases). V shed 5 bases and J shed 4 bases, with 15 bases lying between them. Looked up from germline, CDR1 is SGHTA and CDR2 is FQGNSA. There are 15 residues in the CDR3. In DNA, the CDR3 is TGTGCCAGCAGCCGTGGGGGAGTGCCAAATCAGCCCCAGCATTTT. This codes for CASSRGGVPNQPQHF.

This clonotype was counted at least ten times. CDR3 bases: TGTGCCAGCAGTTTTGGGGGTCTAGGTGACCAGCCCCAGCATTTT. Its translation is CASSFGGLGDQPQHF. V usage is TRBV28 and J usage is TRBJ1-5; maybe TRBD1 (5 bases). Per germline, CDR1 MDHEN and CDR2 SYDVKM. V was trimmed by 3 bases and J by 7 bases, leaving 16 bases between them. This CDR3 comprises 15 residues.

V and J are TRBV30 and TRBJ1-5; D gene unclear. V shed 5 bases and J shed 7 bases, with 12 bases lying between them. The CDR3 runs to 12 residues. Germline loops: CDR1 GTSNPN, CDR2 SVGIG (reference sequence). The DNA for the CDR3 is TGTGCCTGGGGGTGGGGAGGGCAGCCCCAGCATTTT. It codes for CAWGWGGQPQHF.

This clonotype was detected ten times or more. The chain carries TRBV4-1 and TRBJ2-7; D not resolved. Germline CDR1 and CDR2: MGHRA and YSYEKL. The germline V and J ends were trimmed by 1 base and 3 bases, with 10 bases remaining between them. The CDR3 sequence is 14 residues long. CDR3 in amino acids: CASSQGGEIYEQYF. In DNA, the CDR3 is TGCGCCAGCAGCCAAGGCGGCGAGATCTACGAGCAGTACTTC.

This clonotype was picked up many times. The J gene is TRBJ2-2, the V gene TRBV2; 10 nucleotides line up with TRBD2. This CDR3 has 16 amino acids. CDR1 is SNHLY, CDR2 FYNNEI, per germline. V was pared by 3 bases and J by 3 bases, with 4 bases of the junction left unmatched. The CDR3 sequence is CASSEELAGYTGELFF. CDR3 nucleotides: TGTGCCAGCAGTGAGGAACTAGCGGGGTACACCGGGGAGCTGTTTTTT.